Described below is a single T cell receptor (beta chain) sequence and its context. Its antigen is not identified. This entry is derived from a study of CD8+CD57+ T cells in acquired aplastic anemia. In the study overall: Healthy donors averaged roughly 11 million reads for CD4+ cells. Study-level results: Patients versus controls showed no significant CD8+ Simpson's diversity difference.

Genomic DNA served as template for TCR beta VDJ and CDR3 profiling. Using its own MiXCR run on the reads, TCRdb lists one record per CDR3 protein. The sample shows fewer than 250,000 distinct CDR3 sequences, less than 65% of them seen only once. The germline V gene encodes CDR1 MDHEN and CDR2 SYDVKM. The CDR3 extends over 14 amino acids. V lost 4 bases and J lost 3; bases outside the gene matches: 6. The sample taken for sequencing was sorted CD4+, CD8+, or CD8+CD57+ T cells (not recorded which) from PBMCs. The chain joins TRBV28 to TRBJ2-7; 7 bases are a match to TRBD1. The receptor comes from a human donor in good health, serving as a control. The CDR3 DNA follows: TGTGCCAGCAGTTCGGGGACAGTTCTCTACGAGCAGTACTTC. This gives the protein CASSSGTVLYEQYF.